This is a list of T cell receptor beta chains from one sample in a study of CD8+ T cells in alopecia areata. Generated by immunoSEQ multiplex PCR, the TCRdb table keeps only in-frame clones and is missing some. The sample yields approximately 42,000 clones, about three fifths seen once. Sequences were derived from CD8+ T cells sorted from blood, sampled at week 4, from a patient treated with tofacitinib. These receptors were taken from a human donor with alopecia areata. Each CDR3 is given with its conserved first and last residue. Size values are once, few and many counts, or a class for expanded clones, and some rows have none.

clone size,J gene,V gene,CDR3 protein
.,TRBJ1-5,TRBV19,CATQDYYSNQPQHF
.,TRBJ1-5,TRBV30,CAWRTHSGNQPQHF
few,TRBJ2-2,TRBV30,CAWRGRTGDTGELFF
few,TRBJ1-1,TRBV30,CAWDHPGNPNTEAFF
few,TRBJ2-7,TRBV5-1,CASSFGYEQYF
few,TRBJ2-3,TRBV29-1,CSVEDWSSGSTDTQYF
few,TRBJ2-7,TRBV2,CASGRGDSSYEQYF
.,TRBJ2-5,TRBV7-8,CASTVPDETQYF
.,TRBJ1-5,TRBV15,CATSRGDRDIGQPQHF
medium-sized,TRBJ2-1,TRBV14,CASSPSAGNEQFF
few,TRBJ1-1,TRBV13,CASSLDQGRPEAFF
few,TRBJ2-7,TRBV5-6,CASSWGTGGASEQYF
.,TRBJ2-7,TRBV29-1,CSVYLTGNYEQYF
.,TRBJ1-1,TRBV7-6,CASSLRVTNGGVAEAFF
.,TRBJ2-1,TRBV7-2,CASSFDVPGKINEQFF
.,TRBJ2-7,TRBV27,CASGRGVSYEQYF
once,TRBJ2-7,TRBV11-2,CASSGTYEQYF
.,TRBJ2-3,TRBV4-1,CASSQAPANTDTQYF
few,TRBJ2-3,TRBV28,CASSFVTSGGSNTQYF
few,TRBJ2-1,TRBV4-1,CASSHSLTNEQFF
.,TRBJ2-7,TRBV4-3,CASSQEKGTSLEQYF
few,TRBJ1-6,TRBV29-1,CSVDRDTYYNSPLHF
.,TRBJ1-2,TRBV4-1,CASSPADGGGYGYTF
.,TRBJ1-3,TRBV6-5,CASSGTSGNTIYF
.,TRBJ1-1,TRBV9,CASSGRQDNTEAFF
.,TRBJ2-1,TRBV30,CAWTQGSEQFF
few,TRBJ2-5,TRBV29-1,CSVKGGRETQYF
few,TRBJ1-6,TRBV14,CASSPTPNSPLHF
.,TRBJ1-6,TRBV10-3,CAISERSPGTGSYNSPLHF
few,TRBJ2-3,TRBV27,CATLLTDTQYF
.,TRBJ2-7,TRBV27,CASSLQHNSYEQYF
.,TRBJ2-1,TRBV5-1,CASSYHGGIDEQFF
.,TRBJ1-1,TRBV27,CASSLDSPGEAFF